One and the same sample provided the 26 T cell receptor beta chains below, sequenced in a study of blood T cell repertoires in COVID-19. Here immunoSEQ multiplex PCR was the method, and the copy in TCRdb shows in-frame clones only, minus some. The sample holds approximately 99,000 clones; roughly 70% are singletons and the top ten take about 1.8%. Source material: peripheral blood. The receptors were gathered from a woman aged 40 to 50 with acute or convalescent COVID-19.

This clone came up a few times. The chain uses TRBV7-9 and TRBJ2-1; 7 bases map to TRBD2. The CDR3 covers 15 residues. Germline loops: CDR1 SEHNR, CDR2 FQNEAQ (reference sequence). The V and J ends lost 5 bases and 4 bases, in that order; junction bases with no gene match: 8. DNA for the CDR3: TGTGCCAGCAGCCGAACGGGACTACTATACAATGAGCAGTTCTTC. This sequence encodes CASSRTGLLYNEQFF.

V is TRBV18 and J is TRBJ2-7, with 10 bases that match TRBD1. The junction had 4 bases not matched to a gene; V was cut back by 6 bases and J by 5 bases. The CDR3 runs to 13 residues. The germline V gene has CDR1 KGHSH and CDR2 LQKENI. CDR3 region: CASSPTGGHEQYF. DNA for the CDR3: TGTGCCAGCTCGCCGACAGGGGGCCACGAGCAGTACTTC.

The chain employs TRBV18 and TRBJ1-3, with D maybe TRBD1 (5 bases). Between the trimmed V and J ends, which lost 3 bases and 0 bases, there was a span of 12 bases. The CDR3 extends over 16 amino acids. Per the germline V gene, CDR1 is KGHSH and CDR2 is LQKENI. The CDR3 DNA reads as TGTGCCAGCTCACCTCAGGGTGGGTACTCTGGAAACACCATATATTTT. Translating it yields CASSPQGGYSGNTIYF.

This clone was found a few times. The rearrangement uses TRBV9 and TRBJ2-2; 8 bases match TRBD2. CDR1 SGDLS and CDR2 YYNGEE come from the germline V gene. The V gene end was trimmed by 0 bases and the J gene end by 4 bases; junction bases not matched to a gene: 2. The CDR3 totals 15 residues. The DNA for the CDR3 is TGTGCCAGCAGCGTAGCGGGGGGGGTCACCGGGGAGCTGTTTTTT. This sequence encodes CASSVAGGVTGELFF.

The chain joins TRBV6-5 to TRBJ2-7, with TRBD1 identical over 9 bases. After removal of 6 bases from V and 3 bases from J, the junction contained 3 bases not matched to a gene. CDR3 length: 13 residues. From germline, CDR1 is MNHEY and CDR2 SVGAGI. CDR3 DNA sequence: TGTGCCAGCAGCCGGGACAGGGACTACGAGCAGTACTTC. Amino acid sequence: CASSRDRDYEQYF.

This clone was picked up one time. This chain links TRBV11-2 with TRBJ2-7; 8 bases align to TRBD2. The CDR3 length is 15 residues. Trimming removed 5 bases from V and 0 bases from J; junction bases left unmatched: 6. The germline V gene encodes CDR1 SGHAT and CDR2 FQNNGV. Here the CDR3 reads CASSARGGDSYEQYF. The DNA of the CDR3 is TGTGCCAGCAGCGCCCGGGGGGGGGACTCCTACGAGCAGTACTTC.

The J gene is TRBJ1-6, the V gene TRBV10-3; 12 bases are a match to TRBD1. The CDR3 is 16 amino acids. Germline CDR1 is ENHRY and CDR2 is SYGVKD. V lost 2 bases to trimming and J lost 9 bases; unmatched junction nucleotides: 5. CDR3 bases: TGTGCCATCAGTGAGGGGACAGGGGGCTTTAGTTCACCCCTCCACTTT. Its protein product is CAISEGTGGFSSPLHF.

The rearrangement joins TRBV27 to TRBJ1-5, with D tentatively TRBD1 (6 bases). Trimming pared 5 bases from V and 1 base from J, leaving 18 bases between. This CDR3 region has 17 residues. Looked up from germline, CDR1 is MNHEY and CDR2 is SMNVEV (reference sequence). DNA of the CDR3: TGTGCCAGCAGTGTGGCTGGGACATCGATGAGCAATCAGCCCCAGCATTTT. Translation: CASSVAGTSMSNQPQHF.

The V gene is TRBV3-1 (or the pseudogene TRBV3-2), the J gene TRBJ1-2, with a tentative D call TRBD1 (6 bases). V shed 0 bases and J shed 4 bases, with 21 bases lying between them. This CDR3 is 18 amino acids long. Germline lookup yields CDR1 LGHDT and CDR2 YNNKEL (reference sequence). In nucleotides, the CDR3 is TGTGCCAGCAGCCAAGATGGGCAGGGGCCCATGAAGAGCTATGGCTACACCTTC. As protein: CASSQDGQGPMKSYGYTF.

This clone was detected a few times. The rearrangement joins TRBV30 to TRBJ1-6; no clear D gene. Germline loops: CDR1 GTSNPN, CDR2 SVGIG (reference sequence). V was pared by 3 bases and J by 2 bases, with 5 bases between. CDR3 size: 13 residues. The DNA of the CDR3 is TGTGCCTGGAGGGAGACCTATAATTCACCCCTCCACTTT. It yields the protein CAWRETYNSPLHF.

V gene TRBV5-1 combines with J gene TRBJ2-3, with D possibly TRBD2 on 6 matching bases. CDR1 and CDR2 from the germline V gene are SGHRS and YFSETQ. V dropped 3 bases and J dropped 2 bases, with 13 bases sitting between them. This CDR3 is 15 amino acids long. CDR3 amino acids: CASSYAGTYTDTQYF. The CDR3 region has the DNA TGCGCCAGCAGCTACGCAGGGACTTACACAGATACGCAGTATTTT.

V usage is TRBV7-3 and J usage is TRBJ2-3; D uncertain. CDR1 is SGHTA and CDR2 is FQGTGA in the germline V gene. The CDR3 runs to 14 residues. Trimming stripped 4 bases from V and 5 bases from J, with 13 bases between. The CDR3 spells CASSSRGSRDTQYF. CDR3 nucleotide sequence: TGTGCCAGCAGCTCACGCGGTAGTCGAGATACGCAGTATTTT.

This clone was detected only a few times. The chain recombines TRBV6-5 with TRBJ2-3; TRBD2 matches 8 bases. The germline CDR1 and CDR2 sequences are MNHEY and SVGAGI. The CDR3 spans 15 residues. V was pared by 2 bases and J by 6 bases, with 7 bases of the junction left unmatched. CDR3 sequence: CASSYESGGADTQYF. DNA for the CDR3: TGTGCCAGCAGTTACGAGTCGGGGGGGGCGGATACGCAGTATTTT.

The chain is built from TRBV18 and TRBJ1-2; 7 positions agree with TRBD1. This CDR3 comprises 12 residues. The germline CDR1 and CDR2 sequences are KGHSH and LQKENI. V gave up 3 bases and J gave up 6 bases; unmatched junction bases: 1. CDR3: CASSPTGDGYTF. The CDR3 coding sequence is TGTGCCAGCTCACCCACAGGGGATGGCTACACCTTC.

V gene TRBV3-1 (or the pseudogene TRBV3-2) combines with J gene TRBJ1-6; D not resolved. CDR3 length: 16 residues. Trimming removed 1 base at V and 6 bases at J, with 13 bases between. Germline CDR1 is LGHDT and CDR2 is YNNKEL (reference sequence). The CDR3 bases are TGTGCCAGCAGCCAAGTCGCGGGGTGGGCTAATTCACCCCTCCACTTT. This gives the protein CASSQVAGWANSPLHF.

This clone was detected many times. The chain combines TRBV12-5 with TRBJ1-5, with D possibly matching TRBD1 (6 bases). The germline V gene encodes CDR1 LGHNT and CDR2 FRNRAP. V was shortened by 3 bases and J by 6 bases, with 9 bases between the two germline ends. CDR3 size: 13 residues. The CDR3 DNA sequence: TGTGCTAGTGGTTTACAGGGTGGTCAGCCCCAGCATTTT. It translates to CASGLQGGQPQHF.

This clone has only one observation. The limits of the CDR3 on the DNA are not certain, so only TCRdb's listed CDR3 is given. V gene TRBV7-5 combines with J gene TRBJ1-2; TRBD1, as called in the table, went unchecked against the DNA. TRBV7-5 is designated a pseudogene. 17 amino acids form the CDR3, both terminal residues included. CDR3: CVRSLAGWGQGTGGYTF.

V is TRBV6-6 and J is TRBJ2-3; the match to TRBD2 covers 10 bases. Germline CDR1 is MNHNY and CDR2 is SVGAGI (reference sequence). Losses at the gene ends were 4 bases for V and 1 base for J; bases not matched to a gene: 2. The CDR3 contains 15 residues. CDR3 residues: CASSLAGGGTDTQYF. The CDR3 DNA sequence: TGTGCCAGCAGTTTAGCGGGGGGCGGCACAGATACGCAGTATTTT.

The rearrangement joins TRBV5-1 to TRBJ1-1; D not resolved. This CDR3 is built from 12 residues. Germline V lookup: CDR1 SGHRS, CDR2 YFSETQ. With 5 bases removed from V and 1 base from J, the gap between germline ends came to 6 bases. The CDR3 nucleotides read TGCGCCAGCAGGACTGAGAACACTGAAGCTTTCTTT. It translates to CASRTENTEAFF.

This clone was recorded a few times. This rearrangement joins TRBV10-3 to TRBJ2-7, with TRBD2 matching 12 bases. Germline CDR1 ENHRY, CDR2 SYGVKD. V dropped 7 bases and J dropped 6; count of bases not matched to a gene: 4. The CDR3 totals 13 residues. CDR3 sequence (DNA): TGTGCCATCACCCCGACTAGCGGGGGCGAGCAGTACTTC. It codes for CAITPTSGGEQYF.

This clone was seen a handful of times. The V and J genes are TRBV19 and TRBJ1-3; D possibly corresponds to TRBD1 (5 bases). The CDR3 covers 14 residues. Trimming removed 10 bases from V and 0 bases from J, with 13 bases in between. Germline-derived CDR1 and CDR2 are LNHDA and SQIVND (reference sequence). DNA for the CDR3: TGTGCCACCAAGGACACCAACTCTGGAAACACCATATATTTT. As protein: CATKDTNSGNTIYF.

This chain joins TRBV28 and TRBJ1-3, with D possibly being TRBD1 (5 bases). The V gene's germline CDR1 is MDHEN and CDR2 SYDVKM. The CDR3 consists of 14 residues. V was trimmed by 3 bases and J by 6 bases, leaving 12 bases between them. The CDR3 loop reads CASSFRQRLNTIYF. CDR3 in DNA: TGTGCCAGCAGTTTCCGACAGCGTCTAAACACCATATATTTT.

The chain is built from TRBV11-2 and TRBJ2-5, with a weak D call TRBD1 (6 bases). CDR1 SGHAT and CDR2 FQNNGV come from the germline V gene. This CDR3 spans 14 amino acids. The ends were cut back, 3 bases at V and 5 bases at J, with 13 bases in the middle. This chain's CDR3 is CASSFQGIRETQYF. CDR3 nucleotides: TGTGCCAGCAGCTTCCAGGGGATTCGGGAGACCCAGTACTTC.

The V gene is TRBV7-9, the J gene TRBJ2-7, with no clear D. The germline gives CDR1 SEHNR, CDR2 FQNEAQ (reference sequence). This CDR3 contains 14 residues. Trimming cost V 3 bases and J 3 bases, with 12 bases left between them. DNA of the CDR3: TGTGCCAGCAGCTTTCAGAACCCATTCTACGAGCAGTACTTC. Residues: CASSFQNPFYEQYF.

The chain employs TRBV2 and TRBJ2-2; D is possibly TRBD1 (5 bases). Germline-derived CDR1 and CDR2 are SNHLY and FYNNEI. This CDR3 comprises 14 residues. Trimming took off 1 base at V and 4 bases at J, with 7 bases between the two ends. CDR3 sequence reads: CASSEDRGTGELFF. Here the CDR3 DNA reads TGTGCCAGCAGTGAAGATAGGGGCACCGGGGAGCTGTTTTTT.

V is TRBV5-1 and J is TRBJ1-2, with a tentative D call TRBD1 (5 bases). Trimming stripped 0 bases from V and 6 bases from J, with 12 bases between. Germline V gene sequence: CDR1 SGHRS, CDR2 YFSETQ. This CDR3 region has 14 residues. The CDR3 sequence: CASSLEPTGDGYTF. In DNA, the CDR3 is TGCGCCAGCAGCTTGGAGCCCACGGGGGATGGCTACACCTTC.